This TCR beta chain was recovered during a study of blood T cell repertoires in COVID-19 (dated by TCRdb to 2020 to 2022). Regarding the research as a whole: Samples covering the acute and convalescent phases of COVID-19 were provided by collaborators in the United States, Italy and Spain. The prospective study material was composed of cDNA or gDNA derived from T cells, B-cell-depleted T cells, or PBMCs. Deeply sampled blood TCRbeta repertoires from subjects exposed to, actively infected with, or recovered from COVID-19 were included in the dataset. The repertoires were released in a freely available public database intended as a resource for research on the immune response to SARS-CoV-2. Samples came from the ongoing ImmuneRACE study (first 160 participants) plus 1,254 subjects from 6 global collaborators. A de-identified subject ID, COVID-19 status, age in years and sex were almost always included in the sample metadata. HLA class I and class II types, where available, came from metadata supplied by the sample provider rather than from assay-based typing. Results and caveats for the whole study, not just this receptor: How much clinical and demographic metadata was included differed by source and by participant, and the metadata was provided uncurated.

TCRbeta CDR3 regions were amplified from genomic DNA by means of the immunoSEQ Assay, a bias-controlled multiplex PCR. In the authors' own workflow: The number of nucleated cells in each sample was estimated from the amplification of reference gene primers within the assay. Sequence reads were collapsed and filtered to measure the absolute abundance of every unique TCRbeta CDR3 rearrangement. For each sample, productive Simpson clonality was calculated by taking the square root of Simpson's diversity index across productive rearrangements. Entries here come from immuneACCESS through TCRdb and include only in-frame sequences with V and J called. Some clones fail to appear in such tables; in the studies checked, an unresolved V gene covers under half of the shortfall, and the cause of the remainder is unknown. The V and J calls and clone size are taken from that table; D and trimming were inferred from the DNA. Across this sample there are fewer than 100,000 clones, with roughly 91% seen only once. The biggest ten clones account for about 2% of the sample.

The collaborating institutions used their own protocols to collect whole blood in K2EDTA tubes. Collaborator samples were shipped for TCRbeta analysis as frozen whole blood, isolated PBMCs, or DNA extracted from either sample type. On this clone: Its antigen target is currently unknown. The sample holds no much larger clone one base away, and base qualities are not on file.

Clipping removes 7 bases from V and 7 bases from J, with 7 as the unmatched junction base count. The CDR3 measures 12 amino acids from cysteine to phenylalanine. Only the CDR3 DNA is retained, 36 bases long and in frame from the first base. CDR1 and CDR2 (SGHRS, YFSETQ) derive from the germline V gene. The rearranged segments are TRBV5-1 and TRBJ2-7; the central 8 bases match TRBD1. Sequencing used peripheral blood. The receptor was derived from a woman aged 50 to 65 in a cohort sampled during active COVID-19. The CDR3 reads as follows: CASCMDREEQYF. The DNA reads as follows: TGCGCCAGCTGTATGGACAGGGAAGAGCAGTACTTC. The full variable domain, with segments outside the CDR3 supplied by the reference TRBV5-1 and TRBJ2-7 proteins, appears as KAGVTQTPRYLIKTRGQQVTLSCSPISGHRSVSWYQQTPGQGLQFLFEYFSETQRNKGNFPGRFSGRQFSNSRSEMNVSTLELGDSALYLCASCMDREEQYFGPGTRLTVT.